Given below is one T cell receptor (beta chain) in context. A few counts support this clone. The antigen it binds to is not known. No base-level quality is on record; no much larger clone is a single base apart. The data derive from a study of blood T cell repertoires in COVID-19 (dated by TCRdb to 2020 to 2021). About the full investigation: Collaborator samples came from the United States, Italy and Spain and covered acute and convalescent phases of COVID-19. The prospective study material was composed of cDNA or gDNA derived from T cells, B-cell-depleted T cells, or PBMCs. The dataset comprised deeply sampled blood TCRbeta repertoires from subjects exposed to, actively infected with, or recovered from COVID-19. The repertoires were released in a freely available public database meant as a resource for research on the immune response to SARS-CoV-2. Samples came from the ongoing ImmuneRACE study (first 160 participants) plus 1,254 subjects from 6 global collaborators. The sample metadata nearly always contained a de-identified subject ID, COVID-19 status, age in years and sex. Where HLA class I and class II types were available, the types were taken from metadata supplied by the sample provider, not from assay-based typing.

Points the paper makes about the study in general: Clinical and demographic metadata were provided uncurated, with the amount varying by source and participant.

The CDR3 measures 13 amino acids from cysteine to phenylalanine. Here the CDR3 DNA is all that survives: 39 bases in frame from base 1. V gives up 1 base and J gives up 5 bases, and the segment between their germline ends measures 5 bases. From the germline V gene, CDR1 is SGHAT and CDR2 is FQNNGV. Collaborating institutions collected whole blood in K2EDTA tubes following their own protocols. For TCRbeta analysis, collaborators shipped samples as frozen whole blood, isolated PBMCs, or DNA extracted from either of those sample types. TCRbeta CDR3 regions were amplified from genomic DNA using the immunoSEQ Assay, a bias-controlled multiplex PCR. The authors processed their data as follows. The number of nucleated cells in each sample was estimated by amplification of reference gene primers within the assay. To quantify the absolute abundance of each unique TCRbeta CDR3 rearrangement, sequence reads were collapsed and filtered. Productive Simpson clonality was computed per sample as the square root of Simpson's diversity index over productive rearrangements. TCRdb took this table from immuneACCESS and kept in-frame rearrangements with V and J called. Such tables lack part of the clones; where checked against another copy, unresolved V genes explain under half of the gap, and the rest is unexplained. The DNA gave D and trimming, while V, J and clone size come from that table. Counted in this sample were 55,000 to 85,000 clones; 79% of them appeared once. The top ten hold around 27% of the sample.

The sequencing sample was made of peripheral blood. This sequence was found in a man in his sixties with active or convalescent COVID-19. The chain is assembled from TRBV11-2 and TRBJ2-2, with no D gene named confidently. This receptor carries the CDR3 CASSLVLTGELFF. The nucleotides are TGTGCCAGCAGCTTAGTTCTTACCGGGGAGCTGTTTTTT.